These 25 T cell receptor beta chains originate from one sample sequenced in a study of blood T cell repertoires in COVID-19. Sequencing used immunoSEQ multiplex PCR; TCRdb keeps in-frame clones, though not all of them. The sample lists 300,000 to 400,000 clones, around 86% occurring once. Sequenced sample: PBMCs or T cells enriched from blood (not recorded which). These receptors came from a woman aged 35 to 49 with acute COVID-19.

Only one count was recorded for this clone. V and J are TRBV9 and TRBJ1-1; D gene unclear. In germline, CDR1 is SGDLS, CDR2 YYNGEE. With 0 bases removed from V and 5 bases from J, the gap between germline ends came to 11 bases. There are 14 residues in the CDR3. The CDR3 reads CASSVAAGSTEAFF. The CDR3 coding sequence is TGTGCCAGCAGCGTAGCTGCAGGTTCTACTGAAGCTTTCTTT.

The gene calls are TRBV19 and TRBJ1-2; 8 nucleotides line up with TRBD1. Germline CDR1 LNHDA, CDR2 SQIVND (reference sequence). J was trimmed by 8 bases and V by 5 bases; bases with no gene match: 7. This CDR3 spans 13 amino acids. CDR3 coding DNA: TGTGCCAGTAGTTCAGCAGGGGGCGCAGGCTACACCTTC. This gives the protein CASSSAGGAGYTF. The whole variable domain, remainder taken from reference TRBV19 and TRBJ1-2, is DGGITQSPKYLFRKEGQNVTLSCEQNLNHDAMYWYRQDPGQGLRLIYYSQIVNDFQKGDIAEGYSVSREKKESFPLTVTSAQKNPTAFYLCASSSAGGAGYTFGSGTRLTVV.

The chain combines TRBV5-1 with TRBJ2-1; no firm D call. Germline V gene sequence: CDR1 SGHRS, CDR2 YFSETQ. The CDR3 runs to 15 residues. The V and J ends lost 4 bases and 0 bases respectively, with 11 bases between them. The CDR3 region has the DNA TGCGCCAGCAGCCTCGGCTGGAGCTCCTACAATGAGCAGTTCTTC. Amino acid sequence: CASSLGWSSYNEQFF.

The chain joins TRBV7-2 to TRBJ1-5, with 7 bases that match TRBD1. CDR1 and CDR2 from the germline V gene are SGHTA and FQGNSA. J gave up 2 bases and V 6 bases, and 10 bases lay outside the gene matches. There are 16 residues in the CDR3. Written as DNA, the CDR3 is TGTGCCAGCAGTCCATCCCGACAGGGAGGCAATCAGCCCCAGCATTTT. Its protein product is CASSPSRQGGNQPQHF.

In this sample, this clone turned up once. The CDR3, as DNA: TGCGCCAGCAGCTCTACTATAGGGGGCTCTGGGGCCAACGTCCTGACTTTC. This sequence encodes CASSSTIGGSGANVLTF. The chain links TRBV5-1 to TRBJ2-6, with D possibly matching TRBD1 (6 bases). The CDR3 has 17 residues. Trimming cost V 3 bases and J 0 bases, with 13 bases left between them. From germline, CDR1 is SGHRS and CDR2 YFSETQ. Full variable domain (outside the CDR3, taken from reference TRBV5-1 and TRBJ2-6): KAGVTQTPRYLIKTRGQQVTLSCSPISGHRSVSWYQQTPGQGLQFLFEYFSETQRNKGNFPGRFSGRQFSNSRSEMNVSTLELGDSALYLCASSSTIGGSGANVLTFGAGSRLTVL.

The chain carries TRBV20-1 and TRBJ2-7; TRBD2 might be the D (5 bases). V lost 3 bases and J lost 1, with 16 bases in between. The germline V gene has CDR1 DFQATT and CDR2 SNEGSKA (reference sequence). This CDR3 contains 15 residues. CDR3 DNA sequence: TGCAGTGCTAGTCCGCCAGCGGTACTGTCCTACGAGCAGTACTTC. Amino acids: CSASPPAVLSYEQYF.

The V call is TRBV7-2, the J call TRBJ2-7; maybe TRBD1 (6 bases). Germline lookup yields CDR1 SGHTA and CDR2 FQGNSA. CDR3 size: 17 residues. Trimming took off 5 bases at V and 2 bases at J, with 22 bases between the two ends. The CDR3 loop reads CASSATTGSGRPYEQYF. The CDR3 nucleotides are TGTGCCAGCAGCGCGACCACAGGGAGCGGACGGCCCTACGAGCAGTACTTC. Supplemented by reference TRBV7-2 and TRBJ2-7, the full variable domain reads GAGVSQSPSNKVTEKGKDVELRCDPISGHTALYWYRQSLGQGLEFLIYFQGNSAPDKSGLPSDRFSAERTGGSVSTLTIQRTQQEDSAVYLCASSATTGSGRPYEQYFGPGTRLTVT.

The rearrangement links TRBV6-5 to TRBJ1-6; D ambiguous. The V end lost 6 bases, the J end lost 7 bases, and 13 bases lay between the germline ends. Germline CDR1 is MNHEY and CDR2 is SVGAGI. The CDR3 consists of 14 residues. In nucleotides, the CDR3 is TGTGCCAGCAGACGAGACAAGGTGAATTCACCCCTCCACTTT. Translation gives CASRRDKVNSPLHF.

This chain joins TRBV20-1 and TRBJ2-1; tentative D call: TRBD2 (6 bases). The V end lost 4 bases, the J end lost 15 bases, and 16 bases lay between the germline ends. In germline, CDR1 is DFQATT, CDR2 SNEGSKA (reference sequence). This CDR3 comprises 11 residues. CDR3 residues: CSAIHGGSLFF. The CDR3 DNA is TGCAGTGCTATCCACGGGGGTAGCCTGTTCTTC.

The chain links TRBV3-1 (or the pseudogene TRBV3-2) to TRBJ1-6; maybe TRBD1 (5 bases). CDR3 length: 17 residues. The germline V gene has CDR1 LGHDT and CDR2 YNNKEL (reference sequence). V lost 1 base and J 9 bases, leaving 19 bases between the germline ends. The CDR3 loop is CASSQVKQAYSTSPLHF. DNA of the CDR3: TGTGCCAGCAGCCAAGTTAAACAGGCTTATAGTACTTCACCCCTCCACTTT.

This chain joins TRBV3-1 (or the pseudogene TRBV3-2) and TRBJ2-3; D gene unclear. CDR3 size: 14 residues. Trimming shortened V by 5 bases and J by 2 bases, and 11 bases separated the two germline ends. The germline V gene has CDR1 LGHDT and CDR2 YNNKEL (reference sequence). The CDR3 coding sequence is TGTGCCAGCAGCGCCCAGGTCCTCACAGATACGCAGTATTTT. This sequence encodes CASSAQVLTDTQYF.

The chain is built from TRBV6-5 and TRBJ2-2; D is perhaps TRBD2 (7 bases). This CDR3 has 16 residues. The germline V gene has CDR1 MNHEY and CDR2 SVGAGI. V lost 0 bases to trimming and J lost 3 bases, with 11 bases between them. Written as DNA, the CDR3 is TGTGCCAGCAGTTACTCAGGAGGGGGGGACACCGGGGAGCTGTTTTTT. This translates into CASSYSGGGDTGELFF.

The chain uses TRBV7-2 and TRBJ1-1; 10 nucleotides align to TRBD1. CDR3 length: 14 amino acids. Germline CDR1 is SGHTA and CDR2 is FQGNSA. V dropped 3 bases and J dropped 4; count of bases not matched to a gene: 2. The CDR3 DNA is TGTGCCAGCAGCTTGGACAGGGGGGTCACTGAAGCTTTCTTT. Encoded protein: CASSLDRGVTEAFF.

V is TRBV5-1 and J is TRBJ2-2; 9 nucleotides align to TRBD1. The V gene end was trimmed by 3 bases and the J gene end by 7 bases; junction bases not matched to a gene: 7. The CDR3 contains 15 residues. Germline V lookup: CDR1 SGHRS, CDR2 YFSETQ. The CDR3 bases are TGCGCCAGCAGCTGGGGACAGGGTCTCGGCGGGGAGCTGTTTTTT. Its translation is CASSWGQGLGGELFF. The entire variable domain, with the rest obtained from reference TRBV5-1 and TRBJ2-2, is as follows: KAGVTQTPRYLIKTRGQQVTLSCSPISGHRSVSWYQQTPGQGLQFLFEYFSETQRNKGNFPGRFSGRQFSNSRSEMNVSTLELGDSALYLCASSWGQGLGGELFFGEGSRLTVL.

The chain employs TRBV12-5 and TRBJ1-1; TRBD1 matches at 8 bases. The CDR3 runs 14 residues. CDR1 and CDR2 (germline): LGHNT, FRNRAP. V gave up 2 bases and J gave up 5 bases; unmatched junction bases: 4. For the CDR3, the DNA is TGTGCTAGTGGTTTGCTATACAGGGGGACTGAAGCTTTCTTT. Residues: CASGLLYRGTEAFF. Using reference TRBV12-5 and TRBJ1-1 for the parts outside the CDR3, the full variable domain is DARVTQTPRHKVTEMGQEVTMRCQPILGHNTVFWYRQTMMQGLELLAYFRNRAPLDDSGMPKDRFSAEMPDATLATLKIQPSEPRDSAVYFCASGLLYRGTEAFFGQGTRLTVV.

This clone appeared once. The J gene is TRBJ1-6, the V gene TRBV6-5, with TRBD1 matching 7 bases. This CDR3 has 14 residues. Germline CDR1 reads MNHEY; CDR2 reads SVGAGI. V trimming: 4 bases; J trimming: 9 bases; junction bases outside the gene matches: 6. CDR3 residues: CASSLYRGGSPLHF. For the CDR3, the DNA is TGTGCCAGCAGTTTATACAGGGGTGGTTCACCCCTCCACTTT.

The chain uses TRBV2 and TRBJ2-3, with 8 bases lining up with TRBD2. J lost 4 bases, V lost 6 bases, and 9 bases had no gene match. This CDR3 is built from 15 residues. Germline V gene lookup returns CDR1 SNHLY and CDR2 FYNNEI. Written as DNA, the CDR3 is TGTGCCAGCAGAGCCGGGAGGGCCGTTGCAGATACGCAGTATTTT. It translates to CASRAGRAVADTQYF. The whole variable domain, remainder taken from reference TRBV2 and TRBJ2-3, is EPEVTQTPSHQVTQMGQEVILRCVPISNHLYFYWYRQILGQKVEFLVSFYNNEISEKSEIFDDQFSVERPDGSNFTLKIRSTKLEDSAMYFCASRAGRAVADTQYFGPGTRLTVL.

The V and J genes are TRBV6-5 and TRBJ1-2; TRBD1 agrees at 7 bases. This CDR3 is built from 14 residues. The junction had 16 bases not matched to a gene; V was cut back by 8 bases and J by 10 bases. Germline CDR1 reads MNHEY; CDR2 reads SVGAGI. CDR3 amino acids: CASSTPRDSPFYTF. Here the CDR3 DNA reads TGTGCCAGCTCCACCCCCAGGGACAGTCCCTTCTACACCTTC.

This chain links TRBV10-3 with TRBJ1-3, with a tentative D call TRBD1 (6 bases). Per germline, CDR1 ENHRY and CDR2 SYGVKD. V was shortened by 0 bases and J by 0 bases, with 15 bases between the two germline ends. The CDR3 loop spans 18 amino acids. The CDR3 region has the DNA TGTGCCATCAGTGAGTCGAAAGCGGCAGGGGCCTCTGGAAACACCATATATTTT. This sequence encodes CAISESKAAGASGNTIYF.

The chain is built from TRBV7-2 and TRBJ2-2, with D maybe TRBD1 (6 bases). This CDR3 has 16 residues. Trimming cost V 1 base and J 5 bases, with 14 bases left between them. Germline values: CDR1 SGHTA, CDR2 FQGNSA. CDR3 residues: CASSLGAKRGTGELFF. CDR3 coding DNA: TGTGCCAGCAGCTTAGGGGCAAAGAGGGGGACCGGGGAGCTGTTTTTT.

DNA of the CDR3: TGTGCCACCAGTGATTTGCATATACAGGGGGCGTCCACCTACGAGCAGTACTTC. This encodes CATSDLHIQGASTYEQYF. This chain uses TRBV24-1 with TRBJ2-7; TRBD1 agrees at 9 bases. Germline V lookup: CDR1 KGHDR, CDR2 SFDVKD. The CDR3 is 18 residues long. Unmatched junction bases numbered 10, after V lost 0 bases and J lost 2 bases.

About this clone: Other DNA sequences in this specimen translate into the identical CDR3. The chain is built from TRBV28 and TRBJ1-2; D remains ambiguous. The CDR3 spans 12 residues. Germline loops: CDR1 MDHEN, CDR2 SYDVKM. The V gene lost 3 bases and the J gene lost 4 bases, with 6 bases spanning the gap. As DNA, the CDR3 is TGTGCCAGCAGTTTGGTCAGCTATGGCTACACCTTC. The encoded protein is CASSLVSYGYTF.

V usage is TRBV18 and J usage is TRBJ2-2; tentatively, D is TRBD2 (6 bases). This CDR3 spans 16 amino acids. Germline V CDR1 and CDR2: KGHSH, LQKENI. Trimming stripped 0 bases from V and 1 base from J, with 9 bases between. The CDR3 is CASSPPGRGNTGELFF. The DNA of the CDR3 is TGTGCCAGCTCACCACCGGGGCGGGGGAACACCGGGGAGCTGTTTTTT.

The rearrangement links TRBV21-1 to TRBJ1-1; the DNA was not compared with TRBD1, the D call given in the table. TRBV21-1 is classified as a pseudogene. The CDR3 totals 15 residues. The CDR3 loop is CACPLQGAEGTEAFF. CDR3 nucleotide sequence: TGTGCCTGCCCATTACAGGGGGCGGAGGGCACTGAAGCTTTCTTT.

The V gene is TRBV19, the J gene TRBJ1-5, with unresolved D. The CDR3 is 15 amino acids. V gave up 1 base and J gave up 3 bases, with 10 bases separating them. Germline CDR1 LNHDA, CDR2 SQIVND (reference sequence). The CDR3 DNA is TGTGCCAGTAGTATAGTACGAGGACTCAATCAGCCCCAGCATTTT. The encoded protein is CASSIVRGLNQPQHF.